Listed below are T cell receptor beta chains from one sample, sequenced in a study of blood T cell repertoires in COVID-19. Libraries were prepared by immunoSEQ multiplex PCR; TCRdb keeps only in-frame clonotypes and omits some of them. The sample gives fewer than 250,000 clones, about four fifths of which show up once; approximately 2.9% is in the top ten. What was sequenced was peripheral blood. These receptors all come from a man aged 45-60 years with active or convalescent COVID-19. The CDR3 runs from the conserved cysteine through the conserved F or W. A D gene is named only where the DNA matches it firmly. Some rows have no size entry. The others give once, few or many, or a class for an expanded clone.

TGTGCCAGCAGTGTTGGGGGGATGGGGGTCGACGAGCAGTACTTC	CASSVGGMGVDEQYF	TRBV2	NA	NA	TRBJ2-7	15
TGTGCCAGCAGCTTGTGGAGCGGGGGGGCGCGAGAGACCCAGTACTTC	CASSLWSGGARETQYF	TRBV5-6	TRBD2	NA	TRBJ2-5	16
TGTGCCAGCAGTGTAGCAGGGGGTCCTCCCGAGCAGTACTTC	CASSVAGGPPEQYF	TRBV25-1	TRBD1	NA	TRBJ2-7	14
TGTGCCAGCAGTTTGGGACTAGTTTATTCAGATACGCAGTATTTT	CASSLGLVYSDTQYF	TRBV6-5	TRBD2	NA	TRBJ2-3	15
TGTGCCAGCAGTGAACAGGGGGGTAATTCTAACTATGGCTACACCTTC	CASSEQGGNSNYGYTF	TRBV2	TRBD1	NA	TRBJ1-2	16
TGCGCCAGCAGCCATCGTCCGACAGAGAACTATGGCTACACCTTC	CASSHRPTENYGYTF	TRBV5-1	NA	NA	TRBJ1-2	15
TGTGCCAGCAGCCAAGAAGGGGGCTTCAGCAATCAGCCCCAGCATTTT	CASSQEGGFSNQPQHF	TRBV4-2	TRBD1	NA	TRBJ1-5	16
TGCAGTGTCAGATCATCCTACGAGCAGTACTTC	CSVRSSYEQYF	TRBV20-1	NA	once	TRBJ2-7	11
TGTGCCAGTAGTCTGTGGGACAGGGGCAATCAGCCCCAGCATTTT	CASSLWDRGNQPQHF	TRBV19	TRBD1	NA	TRBJ1-5	15
TGCGCCAGCAGTGGACCACAGGGGGGGGAAACCAAAAACATTCAGTACTTC	CASSGPQGGETKNIQYF	TRBV10-2	NA	NA	TRBJ2-4	17
TGTGCCATCAGCGCCGCCGAGGGGGCGGGACCCTCGGGGGAGCAGTTCTTC	CAISAAEGAGPSGEQFF	TRBV10-3	NA	NA	TRBJ2-1	17
TGTGCCAGCAGCGGACGACAGGGACCCCACTTCGACCGGGAGCTGTTTTTT	CASSGRQGPHFDRELFF	TRBV5-8	TRBD1	NA	TRBJ2-2	17
TGTGCCAGCAGCCCTCTTGGGTCGGGACAGGGGACCCATACGCAGTATTTT	CASSPLGSGQGTHTQYF	TRBV5-6	TRBD1	NA	TRBJ2-3	17
TGTGCCAGCAGCCCCGACAGAAGCTATGGCTACACCTTC	CASSPDRSYGYTF	TRBV6-6	NA	NA	TRBJ1-2	13
TGTGCCAGCGGTGGGCAGAAATATAGCAATCAGCCCCAGCATTTT	CASGGQKYSNQPQHF	TRBV28	NA	NA	TRBJ1-5	15
TGTGCCAGTGGTGGGCTCACAGATACGCAGTATTTT	CASGGLTDTQYF	TRBV19	NA	NA	TRBJ2-3	12
TGTGCCAGCAGCAATAGCGGGAGGGCCCTAGATACGCAGTATTTT	CASSNSGRALDTQYF	TRBV14	TRBD2	NA	TRBJ2-3	15
TGCGCCAGCAGCGCGGGACTAGCGAAGGGCACAGATACGCAGTATTTT	CASSAGLAKGTDTQYF	TRBV5-1	TRBD2	NA	TRBJ2-3	16
TGTGCCAGCAGCCCCCTCAATTTTCGGGACAGAGGCACCGGGGAGCTGTTTTTT	CASSPLNFRDRGTGELFF	TRBV28	TRBD1	NA	TRBJ2-2	18
TGTGCCTGGGCGACAGGGCGCGACTATGGCTACACCTTC	CAWATGRDYGYTF	TRBV30	TRBD1	NA	TRBJ1-2	13
TGCGCCAGCAGCCAAGATCGACTTGCCTCCTACAATGAGCAGTTCTTC	CASSQDRLASYNEQFF	TRBV4-1	NA	NA	TRBJ2-1	16
TGCGCCAGCAGGAGACAGGGGATCTCCTACGAGCAGTACTTC	CASRRQGISYEQYF	TRBV10-2	TRBD1	NA	TRBJ2-7	14
TGTGCCAGCAGCCCGCCGAGGAGGCTAAGCTCCTACAATGAGCAGTTCTTC	CASSPPRRLSSYNEQFF	TRBV7-9	NA	NA	TRBJ2-1	17
TGTGCCAGCAGCCCGTACTTGGGGGCTATGCCTTACGAGCAGTACTTC	CASSPYLGAMPYEQYF	TRBV9	NA	NA	TRBJ2-7	16
TGTGCCAGCAGCTTAGGTCAGGGATCTGGAAACACCATATATTTT	CASSLGQGSGNTIYF	TRBV7-2	NA	NA	TRBJ1-3	15
TGTGCCAGTACCCGCGAGGGGGATGGCTACACCTTC	CASTREGDGYTF	TRBV19	NA	NA	TRBJ1-2	12
TGTGCCAGCAGTGAAGCCGCTACGAGCTCCTACAATGAGCAGTTCTTC	CASSEAATSSYNEQFF	TRBV6-1	NA	NA	TRBJ2-1	16
TGTGCCAGCAGTGGGGACACGGATAGGGAAAAACTGTTTTTT	CASSGDTDREKLFF	TRBV2	NA	NA	TRBJ1-4	14